Each of the 13 T cell receptor beta chains below was sequenced from the same sample in a study of control samples from healthy donors and cancer patients. TCRdb's table, derived via immunoSEQ multiplex PCR, lists solely in-frame clones and lacks some. Here the sample spans around 13,000 clones, roughly 94% being singletons. The sequencing sample was made of PBMCs. Receptors originate from a man between 65 and 79 years old with head and neck cancer.

In its sample, this clone was seen once. The V and J genes are TRBV7-9 and TRBJ2-7, with D perhaps TRBD1 (7 bases). Germline CDR1 reads SEHNR; CDR2 reads FQNEAQ (reference sequence). The CDR3 spans 15 residues. Trimming left V 2 bases short and J 3 bases short, with 14 bases between. The CDR3 region has the DNA TGTGCCAGCAGCTTATACGGAGGGGACAGCTACGAGCAGTACTTC. Translation gives CASSLYGGDSYEQYF.

This clone was counted a few times. This chain joins TRBV2 and TRBJ1-6, with TRBD1 as a possible D gene (5 bases). CDR1 is SNHLY and CDR2 is FYNNEI in the germline V gene. The ends were cut back, 5 bases at V and 9 bases at J, with 20 bases in the middle. The CDR3 length is 16 residues. CDR3 bases: TGTGCCAGCAGTCCCCCGGGTGGGGCCGTCAGTTCACCCCTCCACTTT. It codes for CASSPPGGAVSSPLHF.

The chain employs TRBV11-2 and TRBJ2-3, with D possibly being TRBD2 (5 bases). This CDR3 has 15 residues. Per the germline V gene, CDR1 is SGHAT and CDR2 is FQNNGV. The V end was cut by 5 bases, the J end by 0 bases, with 12 bases between. CDR3 amino acids: CASSLQAVSTDTQYF. CDR3 in DNA: TGTGCCAGCAGCCTTCAAGCGGTTAGCACAGATACGCAGTATTTT.

This chain links TRBV29-1 with TRBJ1-5; unclear D gene. CDR1 is SQVTM and CDR2 is ANQGSEA in the germline V gene. The ends were cut back, 5 bases at V and 2 bases at J, with 7 bases in the middle. The CDR3 totals 12 residues. The CDR3 sequence: CSVLVGNQPQHF. The CDR3 region has the DNA TGCAGCGTTCTCGTTGGCAATCAGCCCCAGCATTTT. The full variable domain, its missing parts supplied by reference TRBV29-1 and TRBJ1-5, is SAVISQKPSRDICQRGTSLTIQCQVDSQVTMMFWYRQQPGQSLTLIATANQGSEATYESGFVIDKFPISRPNLTFSTLTVSNMSPEDSSIYLCSVLVGNQPQHFGDGTRLSIL.

This chain uses TRBV9 with TRBJ2-2, with TRBD2 as a possible D gene (6 bases). The CDR3 is 16 residues long. The germline gives CDR1 SGDLS, CDR2 YYNGEE. V was cut by 0 bases and J by 0 bases, with 9 bases left in between. In DNA, the CDR3 is TGTGCCAGCAGCGTAGAGGGCGGGGCGAACACCGGGGAGCTGTTTTTT. It is translated as CASSVEGGANTGELFF.

The chain combines TRBV6-5 with TRBJ1-1; the D gene is possibly TRBD1 (6 bases). The V end was cut by 6 bases, the J end by 7 bases, with 9 bases between. Germline values: CDR1 MNHEY, CDR2 SVGAGI. The CDR3 has 11 residues. Written as DNA, the CDR3 is TGTGCCAGCAGAACAGGGTTTGAAGCTTTCTTT. Encoded protein: CASRTGFEAFF.

The chain is built from TRBV2 and TRBJ1-5, with D possibly being TRBD1 (6 bases). Germline V gene lookup returns CDR1 SNHLY and CDR2 FYNNEI. V shed 5 bases and J shed 4 bases, with 18 bases lying between them. The CDR3 runs 16 residues. The CDR3 protein is CASSPSRGIINQPQHF. The CDR3 DNA sequence: TGTGCCAGCAGTCCTTCTAGGGGGATCATAAATCAGCCCCAGCATTTT.

V is TRBV3-1 (or the pseudogene TRBV3-2) and J is TRBJ2-3; 7 nucleotides agree with TRBD2. CDR1 and CDR2 from the germline V gene are LGHDT and YNNKEL (reference sequence). The CDR3 contains 15 residues. V lost 0 bases to trimming and J lost 14 bases; unmatched junction nucleotides: 14. This CDR3 reads CASSQDSGTTPRTYF. The CDR3 DNA sequence: TGTGCCAGCAGCCAAGATTCAGGGACTACCCCCCGTACGTATTTT.

The J gene is TRBJ2-1, the V gene TRBV11-2; 7 bases line up with TRBD1. J lost 7 bases, V lost 4 bases, and 7 bases had no gene match. Germline V lookup: CDR1 SGHAT, CDR2 FQNNGV. This CDR3 is 14 amino acids long. CDR3 sequence: CASSWLTGRNEQFF. The DNA for the CDR3 is TGTGCCAGCAGCTGGTTGACAGGGCGGAATGAGCAGTTCTTC.

This chain connects TRBV6-5 to TRBJ1-1; D remains ambiguous. V lost 2 bases to trimming and J lost 0 bases, with 7 bases between them. The CDR3 sequence is 14 residues long. From germline, CDR1 is MNHEY and CDR2 SVGAGI. The CDR3 is CASSYGGMNTEAFF. CDR3 nucleotides: TGTGCCAGCAGTTACGGAGGCATGAACACTGAAGCTTTCTTT.

This chain links TRBV12-3 or TRBV12-4 with TRBJ2-3; D remains ambiguous. Trimming took off 6 bases at V and 1 base at J, with 8 bases between the two ends. This CDR3 contains 13 residues. CDR3 bases: TGTGCCAGCAGGACCCGGGGCACAGATACGCAGTATTTT. This codes for CASRTRGTDTQYF.

The chain joins TRBV3-1 (or the pseudogene TRBV3-2) to TRBJ2-3; tentative D call: TRBD2 (5 bases). Deletions cut 4 bases from V and 0 bases from J, with 11 bases between. This CDR3 is built from 15 residues. Germline V gene sequence: CDR1 LGHDT, CDR2 YNNKEL (reference sequence). DNA for the CDR3: TGTGCCAGCAGCCTTACTAGGATGAGCACAGATACGCAGTATTTT. This translates into CASSLTRMSTDTQYF.

V usage is TRBV19 and J usage is TRBJ2-5; 7 positions agree with TRBD2. The CDR3 is 16 residues long. The germline V gene has CDR1 LNHDA and CDR2 SQIVND (reference sequence). The V and J ends lost 5 bases and 3 bases, in that order; junction bases with no gene match: 12. The CDR3: CASSSSSGRTEETQYF. CDR3 DNA: TGTGCCAGTAGTTCCTCTAGCGGACGCACCGAAGAGACCCAGTACTTC.